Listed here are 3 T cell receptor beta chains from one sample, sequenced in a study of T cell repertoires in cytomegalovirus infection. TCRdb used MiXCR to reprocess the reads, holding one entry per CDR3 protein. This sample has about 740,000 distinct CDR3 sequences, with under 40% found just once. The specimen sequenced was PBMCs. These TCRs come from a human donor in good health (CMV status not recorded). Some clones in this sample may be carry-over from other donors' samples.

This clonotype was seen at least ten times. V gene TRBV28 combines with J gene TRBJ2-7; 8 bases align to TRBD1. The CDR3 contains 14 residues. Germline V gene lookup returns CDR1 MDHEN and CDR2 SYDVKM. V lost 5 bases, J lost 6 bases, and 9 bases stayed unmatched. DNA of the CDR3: TGTGCCAGCAGTCCACGGACGACAGGGGCCGAGCAGTACTTC. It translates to CASSPRTTGAEQYF.

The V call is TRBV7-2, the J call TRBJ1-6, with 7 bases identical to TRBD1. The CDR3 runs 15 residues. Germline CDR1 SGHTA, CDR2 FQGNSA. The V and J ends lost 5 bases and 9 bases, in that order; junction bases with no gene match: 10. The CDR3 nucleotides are TGTGCCAGCAGCGAACAGGGGTACAGAGGTTCACCCCTCCACTTT. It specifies CASSEQGYRGSPLHF. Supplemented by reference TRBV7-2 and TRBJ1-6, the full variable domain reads GAGVSQSPSNKVTEKGKDVELRCDPISGHTALYWYRQSLGQGLEFLIYFQGNSAPDKSGLPSDRFSAERTGGSVSTLTIQRTQQEDSAVYLCASSEQGYRGSPLHFGNGTRLTVT.

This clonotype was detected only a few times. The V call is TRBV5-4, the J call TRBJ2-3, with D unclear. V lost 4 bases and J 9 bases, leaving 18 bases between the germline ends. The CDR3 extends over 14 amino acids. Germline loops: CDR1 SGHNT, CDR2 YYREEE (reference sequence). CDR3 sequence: CASSASEVLRTQYF. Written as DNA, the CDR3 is TGTGCCAGCAGCGCCTCCGAGGTGCTGAGGACGCAGTATTTT.